The rows below give T cell receptor beta chains drawn from one sample of a study of cytomegalovirus exposure and HLA in healthy donors. TCRdb's table, derived via immunoSEQ multiplex PCR, lists solely in-frame clones and lacks some. The repertoire holds approximately 160,000 clones, with roughly 80% as singletons. Sequencing input: PBMCs. The receptors derive from a male donor in good health and CMV-seronegative. Each CDR3 is given without its conserved first and last residue.

>TRBV11-2|TRBJ2-2
ASSARLNTGELF
>TRBV9|TRBJ2-5
ASSSGLAGRYETQY
>TRBV4-1|TRBJ1-5
ASSRVGDIRNQPQH
>TRBV5-4|TRBJ2-5
ASSADRGREETQY
>TRBV9|TRBJ2-3
ASSFMTSTDTQY
>TRBV2|TRBJ2-2
ASSELGTGDTGELF
>TRBV20-1|TRBJ1-2
SDAGAYGYT
>TRBV7-2|TRBJ2-5
ASSRLGPGGETQY
>TRBV5-1|TRBJ2-1
ASSYQAGNSYNEQF
>TRBV19|TRBJ1-2
ASSIGGAPRYGYT
>TRBV7-7|TRBJ2-1
ASSLAGTGDNEQF
>TRBV6-5|TRBJ2-7
ASSPRQGILYEQY
>TRBV6-5|TRBJ2-1
ASSYAASSYNEQF
>TRBV7-8|TRBJ1-4
ASSLNRGSSEKLF
>TRBV11-2|TRBJ2-2
ASSLARLAGGRGTGELF
>TRBV15|TRBJ1-6
ATSTESNSPLH
>TRBV9|TRBJ1-6
ASSAGGNNSPLH
>TRBV15|TRBJ2-5
ATRGHSGTIETQY
>TRBV6-5|TRBJ1-2
ASRRTGGDGYT
>TRBV6-5|TRBJ2-2
ASRGQGAGGELF
>TRBV30|TRBJ2-3
AWGASTDTQY
>TRBV2|TRBJ2-2
ASKDRVGTGELF
>TRBV5-6|NA
ASSFLSGAPYEQY
>TRBV20-1|TRBJ2-5
SAQQETQY
>TRBV11-3|TRBJ2-5
ASSPGTGGGQY
>TRBV7-3|TRBJ2-3
ASSLTGGISTDTQY
>TRBV6-6|TRBJ1-1
ASSYSQGTEAF
>TRBV4-2|TRBJ2-7
ASSQERGFGEQY
>TRBV7-2|TRBJ2-7
ASSQGGGYEQY
>TRBV7-6|TRBJ2-5
ASSSNPDSPFEETQY
>TRBV18|TRBJ2-6
ASSPRGGSVSGANVLT
>TRBV6-5|TRBJ2-7
ASSYSKLAGYEQY
>TRBV4-1|TRBJ1-1
ASRSMVLGSGEAF
>TRBV10-3|TRBJ2-7
AINLGTGDDEQY
>TRBV18|TRBJ2-1
ASSRDGGGTEQF
>TRBV6-5|TRBJ2-1
ASTEQGFSYNEQF
>TRBV29-1|TRBJ1-4
SVGGATNEKLF
>TRBV4-1|TRBJ1-1
ASSPIGGASAEAF
>TRBV13|TRBJ2-5
ASSDRKQGQETQY
>TRBV7-9|TRBJ1-1
ASSLGQGVRTEAF
>TRBV4-2|TRBJ2-7
ASSQVSAVDEQY
>TRBV28|TRBJ1-2
AVTEYGYT
>TRBV6-6|TRBJ1-4
ASSRGTANEKLF